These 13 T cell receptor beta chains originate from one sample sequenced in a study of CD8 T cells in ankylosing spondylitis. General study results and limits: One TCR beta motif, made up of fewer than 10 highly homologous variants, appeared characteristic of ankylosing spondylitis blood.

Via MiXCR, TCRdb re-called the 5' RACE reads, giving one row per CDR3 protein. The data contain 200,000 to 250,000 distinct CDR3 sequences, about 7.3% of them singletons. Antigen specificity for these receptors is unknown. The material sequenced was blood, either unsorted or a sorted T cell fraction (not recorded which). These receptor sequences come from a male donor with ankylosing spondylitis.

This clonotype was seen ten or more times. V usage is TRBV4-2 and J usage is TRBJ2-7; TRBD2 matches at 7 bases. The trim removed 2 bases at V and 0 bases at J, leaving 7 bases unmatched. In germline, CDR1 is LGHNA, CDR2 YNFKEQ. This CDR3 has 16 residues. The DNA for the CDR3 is TGTGCCAGCAGCCAATCTGGCAGGGAGGGCTCCTACGAGCAGTACTTC. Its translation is CASSQSGREGSYEQYF.

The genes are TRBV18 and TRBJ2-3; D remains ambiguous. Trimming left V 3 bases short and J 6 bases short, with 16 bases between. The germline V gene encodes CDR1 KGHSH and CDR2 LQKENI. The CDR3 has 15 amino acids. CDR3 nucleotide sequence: TGTGCCAGCTCACCGGGTGTGGGCCTGTTGGATACGCAGTATTTT. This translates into CASSPGVGLLDTQYF.

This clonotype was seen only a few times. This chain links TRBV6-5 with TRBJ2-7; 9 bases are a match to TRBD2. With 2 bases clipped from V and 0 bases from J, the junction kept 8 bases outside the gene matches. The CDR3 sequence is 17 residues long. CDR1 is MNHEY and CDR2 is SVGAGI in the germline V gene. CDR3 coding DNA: TGTGCCAGCAGTTACGATATGTGGCGGGAGGGCTCCTACGAGCAGTACTTC. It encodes CASSYDMWREGSYEQYF.

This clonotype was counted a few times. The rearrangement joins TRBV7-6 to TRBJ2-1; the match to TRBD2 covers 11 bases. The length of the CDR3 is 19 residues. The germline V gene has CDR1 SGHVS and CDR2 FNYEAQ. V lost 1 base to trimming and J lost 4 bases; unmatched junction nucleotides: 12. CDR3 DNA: TGTGCCAGCAGCTTAGTCGCCCCGACTAGCGGGACCTTATACAATGAGCAGTTCTTC. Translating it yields CASSLVAPTSGTLYNEQFF.

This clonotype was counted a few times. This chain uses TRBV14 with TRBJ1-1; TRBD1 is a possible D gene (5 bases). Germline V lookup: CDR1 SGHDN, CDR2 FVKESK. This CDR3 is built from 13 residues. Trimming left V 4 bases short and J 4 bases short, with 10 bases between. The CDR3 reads CASSPPGVTEAFF. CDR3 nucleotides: TGTGCCAGCAGCCCCCCGGGGGTCACTGAAGCTTTCTTT. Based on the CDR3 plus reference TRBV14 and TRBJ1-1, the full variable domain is EAGVTQFPSHSVIEKGQTVTLRCDPISGHDNLYWYRRVMGKEIKFLLHFVKESKQDESGMPNNRFLAERTGGTYSTLKVQPAELEDSGVYFCASSPPGVTEAFFGQGTRLTVV.

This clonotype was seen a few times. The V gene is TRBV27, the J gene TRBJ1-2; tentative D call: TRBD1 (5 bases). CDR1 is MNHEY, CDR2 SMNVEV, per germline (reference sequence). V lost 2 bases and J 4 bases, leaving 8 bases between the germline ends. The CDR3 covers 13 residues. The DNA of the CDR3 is TGTGCCAGCAGTTTAATGGGGGGCTATGGCTACACCTTC. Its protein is CASSLMGGYGYTF.

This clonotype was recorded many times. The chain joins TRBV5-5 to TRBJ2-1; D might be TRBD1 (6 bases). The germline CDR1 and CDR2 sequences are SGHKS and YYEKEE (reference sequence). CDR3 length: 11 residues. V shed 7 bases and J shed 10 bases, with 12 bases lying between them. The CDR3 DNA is TGTGCCAGCCTACAGGGCTGGGAGCAGTTCTTC. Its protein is CASLQGWEQFF.

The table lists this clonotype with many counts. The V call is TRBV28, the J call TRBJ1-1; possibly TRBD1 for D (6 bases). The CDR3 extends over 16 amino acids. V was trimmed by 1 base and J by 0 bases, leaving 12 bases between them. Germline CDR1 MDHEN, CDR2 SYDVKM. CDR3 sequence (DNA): TGTGCCAGCAGTTTATCTTCGGGACATTTGAACACTGAAGCTTTCTTT. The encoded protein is CASSLSSGHLNTEAFF.

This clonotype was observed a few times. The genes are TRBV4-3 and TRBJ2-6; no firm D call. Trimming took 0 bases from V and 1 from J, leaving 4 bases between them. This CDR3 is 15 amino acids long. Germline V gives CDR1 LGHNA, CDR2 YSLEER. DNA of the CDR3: TGCGCCAGCAGCCAAGAGATTTCTGGGGCCAACGTCCTGACTTTC. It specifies CASSQEISGANVLTF.

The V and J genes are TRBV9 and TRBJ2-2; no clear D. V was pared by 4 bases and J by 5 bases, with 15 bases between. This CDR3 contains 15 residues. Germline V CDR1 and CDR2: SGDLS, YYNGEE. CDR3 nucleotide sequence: TGTGCCAGCAGCCCCCCGGTGGGCTGGACCGGGGAGCTGTTTTTT. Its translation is CASSPPVGWTGELFF.

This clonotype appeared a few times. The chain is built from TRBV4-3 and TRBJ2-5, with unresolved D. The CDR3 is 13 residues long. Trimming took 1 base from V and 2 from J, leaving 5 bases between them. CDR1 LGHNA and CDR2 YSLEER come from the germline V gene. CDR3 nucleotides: TGCGCCAGCAGCCAAGTATTACAAGAGACCCAGTACTTC. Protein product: CASSQVLQETQYF.

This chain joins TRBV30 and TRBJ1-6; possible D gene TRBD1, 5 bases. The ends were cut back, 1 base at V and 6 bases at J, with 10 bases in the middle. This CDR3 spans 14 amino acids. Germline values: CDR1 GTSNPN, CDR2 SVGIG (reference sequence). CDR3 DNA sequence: TGTGCCTGGAGTGGGGACGGAATTAATTCACCCCTCCACTTT. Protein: CAWSGDGINSPLHF.

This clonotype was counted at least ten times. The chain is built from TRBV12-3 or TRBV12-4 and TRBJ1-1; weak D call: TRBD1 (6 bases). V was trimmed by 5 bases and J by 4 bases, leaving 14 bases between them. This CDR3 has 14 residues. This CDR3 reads CASSLNRGATEAFF. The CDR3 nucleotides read TGTGCCAGCAGTCTAAACCGGGGGGCCACTGAAGCTTTCTTT.